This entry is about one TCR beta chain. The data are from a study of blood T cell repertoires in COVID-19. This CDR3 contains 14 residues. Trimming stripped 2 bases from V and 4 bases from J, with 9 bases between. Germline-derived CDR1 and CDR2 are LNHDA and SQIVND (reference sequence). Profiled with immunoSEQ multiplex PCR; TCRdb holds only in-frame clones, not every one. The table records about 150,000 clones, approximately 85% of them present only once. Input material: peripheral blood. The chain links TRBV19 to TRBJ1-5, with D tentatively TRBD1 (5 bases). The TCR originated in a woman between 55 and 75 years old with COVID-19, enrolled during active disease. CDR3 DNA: TGTGCCAGTAGTATACAGGCAGGGAATCAGCCCCAGCATTTT. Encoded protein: CASSIQAGNQPQHF.